This entry describes one T cell receptor beta chain. What it recognizes is unknown. CDR3 length: 13 amino acids. V dropped 1 base and J dropped 13; count of bases not matched to a gene: 8. Germline-derived CDR1 and CDR2 are SGHVS and FNYEAQ. TCRdb processed the reads anew with MiXCR; each CDR3 protein has one entry. The sample shows around 900,000 distinct CDR3 sequences, less than 35% of them seen only once. The entry originates in a study of T cell repertoires in cytomegalovirus infection. Background on the study: Matching HLA type and CMV infection were both indicated by public TCR beta signatures.

General study points: HLA-C-restricted CMV-specific TCR beta clonotypes prevailed in the ex vivo response.

The source is a human donor in good health (CMV status not recorded). Some clones in this sample may be carry-over from other donors' samples. J is TRBJ1-2 and V is TRBV7-6, with 8 bases that match TRBD1. The sample consisted of cultured CD8+ T cells from PBMCs, taken from culture after CMV antigen stimulation. DNA of the CDR3: TGTGCCAGCAGCTTAGATGGGACAGGAGCGGGCACCTTC. Translated, it gives CASSLDGTGAGTF.